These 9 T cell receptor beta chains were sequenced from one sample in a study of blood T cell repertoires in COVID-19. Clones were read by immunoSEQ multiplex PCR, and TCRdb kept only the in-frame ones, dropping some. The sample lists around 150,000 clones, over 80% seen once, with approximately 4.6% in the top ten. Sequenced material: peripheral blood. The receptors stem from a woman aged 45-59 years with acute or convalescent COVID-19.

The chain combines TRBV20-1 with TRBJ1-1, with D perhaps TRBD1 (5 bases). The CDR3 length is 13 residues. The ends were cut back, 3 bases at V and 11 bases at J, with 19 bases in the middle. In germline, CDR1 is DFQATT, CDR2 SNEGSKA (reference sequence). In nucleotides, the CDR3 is TGCAGTGCTAGTTCGTCGGTTAGGGGTTTGGCTTTCTTT. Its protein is CSASSSVRGLAFF.

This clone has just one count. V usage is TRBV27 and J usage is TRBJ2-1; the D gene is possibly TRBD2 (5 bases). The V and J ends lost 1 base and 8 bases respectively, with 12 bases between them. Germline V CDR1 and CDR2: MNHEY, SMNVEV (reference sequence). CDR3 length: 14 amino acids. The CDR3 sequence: CASSLYIAYDEQFF. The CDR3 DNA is TGTGCCAGCAGTTTATATATAGCGTACGATGAGCAGTTCTTC.

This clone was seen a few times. The DNA for the CDR3 is TGTGCCAGCAGCTTGGGCCAGGGGACAGGGAGAAGTAACTATGGCTACACCTTC. This translates into CASSLGQGTGRSNYGYTF. The rearrangement joins TRBV5-4 to TRBJ1-2; 9 nucleotides match TRBD1. Trimming cost V 0 bases and J 1 base; bases outside gene matches: 10. Germline V gene sequence: CDR1 SGHNT, CDR2 YYREEE (reference sequence). The CDR3 covers 18 residues.

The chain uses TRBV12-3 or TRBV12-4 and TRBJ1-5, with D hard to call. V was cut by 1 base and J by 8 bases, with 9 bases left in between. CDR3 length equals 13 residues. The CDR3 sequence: CASSLDGVEPQHF. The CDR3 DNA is TGTGCCAGCAGTTTAGACGGGGTTGAGCCCCAGCATTTT.

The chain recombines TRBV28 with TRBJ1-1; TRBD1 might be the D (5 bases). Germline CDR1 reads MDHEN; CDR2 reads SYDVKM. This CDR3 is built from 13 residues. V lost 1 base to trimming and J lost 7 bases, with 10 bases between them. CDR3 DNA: TGTGCCAGCAGTTTATTAACAGGACGTGAAGCTTTCTTT. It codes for CASSLLTGREAFF.

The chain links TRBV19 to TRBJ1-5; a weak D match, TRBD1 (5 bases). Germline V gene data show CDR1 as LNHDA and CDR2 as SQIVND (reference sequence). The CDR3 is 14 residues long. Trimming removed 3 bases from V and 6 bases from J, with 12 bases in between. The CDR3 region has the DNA TGTGCCAGTAGTATTGCAGGGTACGGTCAGCCCCAGCATTTT. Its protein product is CASSIAGYGQPQHF.

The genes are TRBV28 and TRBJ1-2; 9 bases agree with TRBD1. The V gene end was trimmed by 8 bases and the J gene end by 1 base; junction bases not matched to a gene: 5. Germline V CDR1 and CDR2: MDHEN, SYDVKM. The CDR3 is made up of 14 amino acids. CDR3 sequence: CASGGTGLNYGYTF. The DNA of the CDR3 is TGTGCCAGCGGAGGGACAGGGCTTAACTATGGCTACACCTTC.

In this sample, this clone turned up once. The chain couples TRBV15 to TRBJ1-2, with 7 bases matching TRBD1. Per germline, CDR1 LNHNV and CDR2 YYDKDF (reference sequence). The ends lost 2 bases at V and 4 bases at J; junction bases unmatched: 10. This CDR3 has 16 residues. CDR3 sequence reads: CATSRRPEGQSYGYTF. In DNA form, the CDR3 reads TGTGCCACCAGCAGACGCCCCGAGGGACAGTCCTATGGCTACACCTTC. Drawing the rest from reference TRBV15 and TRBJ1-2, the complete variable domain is DAMVIQNPRYQVTQFGKPVTLSCSQTLNHNVMYWYQQKSSQAPKLLFHYYDKDFNNEADTPDNFQSRRPNTSFCFLDIRSPGLGDTAMYLCATSRRPEGQSYGYTFGSGTRLTVV.

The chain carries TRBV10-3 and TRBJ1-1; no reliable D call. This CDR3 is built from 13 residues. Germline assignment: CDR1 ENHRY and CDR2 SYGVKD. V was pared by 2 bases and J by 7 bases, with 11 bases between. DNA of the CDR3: TGTGCCATCAGTGAGGAGGGTATGTTTGAAGCTTTCTTT. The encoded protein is CAISEEGMFEAFF.